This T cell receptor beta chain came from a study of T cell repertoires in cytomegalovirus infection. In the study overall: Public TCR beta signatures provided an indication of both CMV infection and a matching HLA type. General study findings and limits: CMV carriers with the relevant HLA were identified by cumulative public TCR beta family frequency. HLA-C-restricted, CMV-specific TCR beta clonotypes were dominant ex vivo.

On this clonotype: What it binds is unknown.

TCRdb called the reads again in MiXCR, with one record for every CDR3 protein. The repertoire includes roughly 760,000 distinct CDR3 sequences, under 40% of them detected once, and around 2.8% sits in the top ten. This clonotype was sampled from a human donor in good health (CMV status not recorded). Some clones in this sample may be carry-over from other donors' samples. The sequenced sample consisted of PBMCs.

The CDR3 nucleotides are TGTGCCAGCAGTTCCTATAAACTAGACGTGGAGACCCAGTACTTC. Translation gives CASSSYKLDVETQYF. The V call is TRBV28, the J call TRBJ2-5; D may be TRBD2 (5 bases). V lost 4 bases, J lost 5 bases, and 17 bases lay in between. The CDR3 totals 15 residues. CDR1 MDHEN and CDR2 SYDVKM come from the germline V gene.